This TCR beta chain was captured by sequencing in a study of cytomegalovirus exposure and HLA in healthy donors (dated by TCRdb to the late 2010s). Notes on the research overall: An earlier analysis of approximately 640 of the donors reported 250 to 300 Gb of sequence data and around 110 million unique TCR beta sequences from about 179 million T cells. Around 300 gigabases of sequencing data and around 87 million unique TCR sequences were included in an early release covering about 700 HLA-typed donors. Among the approximately 430 genotyped donors, around 81% belonged to the genetic ancestry cluster associated with self-reported Caucasian donors. The study aimed to test whether signatures of past pathogen exposure could be identified by cataloging public T cell receptors. The study used immunosequencing to profile the T cell repertoires of approximately 690 subjects and linked those repertoires to cytomegalovirus serostatus. Along with the approximately 600-subject first cohort, a separate validation cohort of over 90 different subjects was used. The study combined high-throughput TCR immunosequencing, statistical association of individual TCRs with disease status, and machine learning to predict cytomegalovirus infection status. In a later analysis, previously published TCR beta repertoires from 550 to 700 donors were re-analyzed and high-resolution HLA genotyping was added so that TCR occurrence patterns could be studied. The later analysis used no new phenotypic data to find candidate immune exposures, relying instead on TCR beta sequences and their occurrence across donors. An earlier analysis of nearly 600 of the donors applied high-throughput TCR beta sequencing to assess whether each TCR beta V gene segment acted as functional or pseudogenic. Donor age, sex, ethnicity and CMV serostatus were compiled together with the repertoire data. In a later genetic analysis, genome-wide SNP genotypes for about 55% of the 666 donors were used, and that subset was treated as a discovery cohort. Every repertoire in the discovery cohort had been generated on one and the same sequencing platform. HLA typing covered class I and class II loci at four-digit resolution. Typing coverage varied by locus: about 620-630 donors for A, B, C, DRB1 and DQB1; approximately 500 for DQA1; approximately 570 for DPA1; approximately 450 for DPB1. Five DR-DQ haplotypes were handled as single units for association and clustering, since linkage in the cohort was strong. Across roughly 420 genotyped donors of the cohort, an average of approximately 240,000 unique TCR beta nucleotide sequences per donor were sequenced, and 15% to 20% of those sequences were non-productive. General findings and caveats noted by the study authors: Three of the identified cytomegalovirus-associated TCR beta chains were confirmed in vitro to be specific for cytomegalovirus antigens. Because some donors lacked HLA typing at each locus, the association tests relied only on the typed subset. The authors suggested that the approach could potentially be extended to other disease states and immunological phenotypes. A further reported finding was that TCR beta sequences accurately predicted the HLA-A and HLA-B alleles for most subjects in the first cohort. In the study, 150 to 200 TCR beta chains were listed as associated with cytomegalovirus. A later analysis found that TCR association rates varied across HLA loci, with DRB1 alleles showing the most associated TCRs and HLA-C alleles the fewest. According to a later genetic analysis, donors in an Asian-associated ancestry cluster had fewer N-insertions in productive TCRs than the roughly 670-donor mean. Most CMV-associated TCR beta chains appeared to be HLA-restricted in a later analysis, and the HLA associations seemed to be driven largely by CMV exposure. In both the original and validation cohorts, the classifier was reported to diagnose cytomegalovirus status with high specificity and sensitivity. The only immune exposure information available for the cohort was CMV serostatus. Linkage disequilibrium might explain the correlated functional status among segregating V segments, but an unknown experimental factor could not be excluded. In a later analysis, about 17,000 TCR beta sequences were associated with specific HLA alleles at a false discovery rate of 0.05. A later analysis reported that several top co-occurrence clusters appeared linked to parvovirus B19, influenza, CMV and Epstein-Barr virus. A later genetic analysis associated a missense DCLRE1C variant with V-gene and J-gene trimming of TCR beta chains, and an independent cohort replicated the association. A group of highly shared sequence variants was considered likely to be a technical artifact of the sequencing pipeline. Compared with equally common non-associated chains, HLA-associated TCR beta chains in a later analysis were more clonally expanded and had lower generation probabilities. Assigning TCR associations to individual alleles was difficult when HLA alleles, especially DR and DQ, strongly co-occurred. The earlier analysis of 587 of the donors excluded around 17 rarely observed V segments, including chromosome 9 orphons, because counts were too low. This cohort had only TCR beta chains sequenced, and the lack of alpha or paired-chain data limited which features could be detected. An earlier analysis of around 540 of the donors showed that most TCR beta V segments appeared in productive rearrangements either about 87% or about 30% of the time, which broadly matched IMGT annotations. Some IMGT-functional V segments, including TRBV6-2 and TRBV6-3, could not be distinguished by the 87-base-pair reads and were therefore excluded. Most TCR sequences were observed very rarely across donors, whereas some public TCRs were present in many individuals. The presence/absence analyses assumed that sequencing depth was roughly uniform across donors, and that assumption may not be true.

The CDR3, from cysteine to phenylalanine, totals 12 residues. Just the 36-base CDR3 DNA is kept, in frame starting at base 1. Looking up the germline V gene yields CDR1 MDHEN and CDR2 SYDVKM. V is cut by 6 bases and J by 6 bases, and the space between the germline ends is 12 bases. As for this clone: No antigen is known for it. No clone much larger than this one lies a single base away; base qualities are absent.

The receptor library was made with the immunoSEQ multiplex PCR assay. For the multiplex PCR, a mixture combining 60 forward primers for TCR Vbeta segments and 13 reverse primers for TCR Jbeta segments was used. The CDR3 region of rearranged TCR beta genes was amplified from genomic DNA by a multiplex PCR assay. The Illumina HiSeq System was used to sequence the amplified TCR beta libraries as 87-base-pair reads. The study's processing was this. A later analysis tallied about 77 million unique TCR beta chains across the 700 or so repertoires, and around 10 million of those chains were shared by two or more donors. Raw reads were error-corrected and collapsed into unique sequences by a nearest-neighbor algorithm in which closely related sequences were merged to remove PCR and sequencing errors. To assign V, D and J gene segments, CDR3 sequences were aligned to IMGT reference sequences. For a sequence to be retained, at least a six-nucleotide match to both a V gene segment and a J gene segment was required. Rearrangements were called productive when the CDR3 lacked stop codons and stayed in frame with V and J; all others were non-productive. CDR3 was defined according to IMGT convention as the region running from the second conserved V-encoded cysteine to the conserved J-encoded phenylalanine. Sequences without an unambiguous match to a single V gene segment were excluded from the earlier analysis of 450 to 750 of the donors. In an earlier analysis of some 590 of the donors, a V segment was called functional when productive rearrangements were above 56.7%, and segregating when the standard deviation between donors exceeded 5%. To diagnose cytomegalovirus status from the catalog of TCR beta chain sequences, a statistical classification framework was built. In a later analysis, TCR nucleotide sequences were compared against IMGT/GENE-DB human TR gene sequences so that V and J genes could be assigned. Using the TCRdist pipeline, a later analysis assigned CDR3 sequences along with most-parsimonious VDJ recombination scenarios. In a later analysis, each TCR beta chain was defined by its CDR3 amino acid sequence together with its V-gene family, and reads lacking a unique V-gene family were excluded. In a later analysis, several hundred highly shared, low-generation-probability nucleotide sequences were removed to address suspected cross-contamination and a sequencing artifact. For each public chain, a later analysis derived a clonal expansion index from normalized ranks of inferred template counts within each repertoire. In a later analysis, generation probabilities were computed using a VDJ recombination model fitted to out-of-frame rearrangements, and the results were checked against IGoR. A later analysis scored TCR-TCR, TCR-HLA and TCR-CMV co-occurrence with hypergeometric tests, applying a repertoire-size bias correction to TCR pairs. False discovery rates were estimated in a later analysis by permuting HLA or CMV assignments 20 times. In a later analysis, co-occurring TCRs were grouped with DBSCAN, and TCRdist sequence similarity was added when clustering was performed within HLA-allele-positive subsets. Co-occurrence clustering excluded repertoires with fewer than 30,000 or more than 120,000 public chains, plus five with anomalous nucleotide sharing. Held by TCRdb, this immuneACCESS table contains in-frame sequences only and omits some clones. Under half of the omission traces to an unresolved V gene where checked; the cause of the rest is unknown. V, J and clone size are taken as reported in that table, and D and trimming were inferred from the DNA itself. The sample table contains about 160,000 clones; only one count was recorded for around 85% of them. The ten largest clones take up about 4.6% of the sample.

The cohort comprised approximately 700 healthy bone marrow donors. Cohort members were all nominally healthy when sampled, although unrecorded immune exposures were likely present. The donor was CMV seronegative and belonged to the group of 350 to 400 seronegative cohort members. A peripheral blood sample was provided by each donor, and peripheral blood mononuclear cells were used for TCR beta sequencing. Genomic DNA extraction from the blood cell samples was performed with the Qiagen DNeasy Blood Extraction Kit. This sequence was found in a middle-aged man in good health and CMV-seronegative. Recombination joined TRBV28 with TRBJ2-7; the D gene identity is not certain. Sequencing was carried out using PBMCs. For the CDR3, the sequence is CASSLTVGEQYF. The bases read TGTGCCAGCAGCCTCACAGTGGGCGAGCAGTACTTC.